One T cell receptor beta chain is described in this entry. It has no known antigen specificity. No base quality information exists; no much larger clone differs at one position. In the prospective study, participants were roughly 18 to 100 years old, resided in 25 or so geographic areas of the United States, and were enrolled through a virtual design. Cohort assignment in the prospective study relied on participant-reported clinical history from a screening survey and a study questionnaire. Exposed participants had been in contact, within 2 weeks of entering the study, with a person who had a PCR-confirmed or clinician-diagnosed case of COVID-19. Mobile phlebotomists in the prospective study collected whole blood, serum and a nasopharyngeal or oropharyngeal swab from every participant. Additional blood draws and questionnaires over an approximately two-month period could optionally be provided by prospective study participants. Before DNA extraction, blood samples from the prospective study were shipped at room temperature or frozen.

The germline V gene specifies SGHDN as CDR1 and FVKESK as CDR2. V loses 5 bases of germline sequence and J loses 9 bases, and the interval between the two ends is 22 bases. From cysteine to phenylalanine, the CDR3 is 15 amino acids long. The only DNA kept is the CDR3, 45 bases in frame from the first base. TCRbeta CDR3 regions were amplified from genomic DNA using the immunoSEQ Assay, a bias-controlled multiplex PCR. In the original analysis: The number of nucleated cells in each sample was estimated from the amplification of reference gene primers within the assay. To quantify the absolute abundance of each unique TCRbeta CDR3 rearrangement, sequence reads were collapsed and filtered. For each sample, productive Simpson clonality was calculated as the square root of Simpson's diversity index over productive rearrangements. TCRdb obtained this table from immuneACCESS and retained in-frame rearrangements with V and J assigned. These tables miss some clones; where compared with another copy, unresolved V genes account for less than half of the shortfall, and the remainder is unexplained. V and J calls and clone size are as listed in that table; D and trimming were resolved from the DNA. The sample table holds about 370,000 clones, of which 90% to 95% were seen once. Roughly 0.86% of the sample is taken by the ten largest.

This sample is drawn from a study of blood T cell repertoires in COVID-19 (dated by TCRdb to the early 2020s). Regarding the research as a whole: Collaborator samples came from the United States, Italy and Spain and covered acute and convalescent phases of COVID-19. A freely available public database, intended as a resource for researchers studying the immune response to SARS-CoV-2, is where the repertoires were released. The prospective study material was composed of cDNA or gDNA derived from T cells, B-cell-depleted T cells, or PBMCs. Subjects who had been exposed to COVID-19, were actively infected with it, or had recovered from it provided the deeply sampled blood TCRbeta repertoires that made up the dataset. A de-identified subject ID, COVID-19 status, age in years and sex were almost always included in the sample metadata. The samples were drawn from the first 160 participants of the ongoing ImmuneRACE study and from roughly 1,300 subjects provided by 6 global collaborators. HLA class I and class II types, where available, came from metadata supplied by the sample provider rather than from assay-based typing. Study-wide conclusions, independent of this receptor: How much clinical and demographic metadata was included differed by source and by participant, and the metadata was provided uncurated.

This receptor was taken from a woman aged 40 to 55 who had been exposed to COVID-19. This receptor chain uses TRBV14 and TRBJ1-1; TRBD1 is a possible D gene, resting on 5 matching bases. Sequenced material: PBMCs or T cells enriched from blood (not recorded which). The CDR3 region reads CASSAHMTTVTQAFF. DNA sequence: TGTGCCAGCAGCGCACACATGACGACAGTAACACAAGCTTTCTTT.